This TCR beta chain is drawn from a study of cytomegalovirus exposure and HLA in healthy donors. CDR1 is MNHEY, CDR2 SMNVEV, per germline (reference sequence). The V gene end was trimmed by 1 base and the J gene end by 2 bases; junction bases not matched to a gene: 4. This CDR3 has 15 residues. Vbeta (60) and Jbeta (13) primers were used in the PCR. The method was immunoSEQ multiplex PCR; TCRdb's version includes in-frame clones alone and lacks a portion of them. This table holds 110,000 or so clones, roughly 67% found once. This clone was seen only a few times. The V gene is TRBV27, the J gene TRBJ2-7; 8 bases agree with TRBD2. This TCR came from a man between 18 and 29 years old in good health and CMV-seropositive. The sequenced sample was PBMCs. DNA of the CDR3: TGTGCCAGCAGTTTATACCGGGGGGGCCCCTACGAGCAGTACTTC. Protein product: CASSLYRGGPYEQYF.